This TCR beta chain was sequenced during a study of blood T cell repertoires in COVID-19. About the research overall: Samples came from the United States, Italy and Spain, spanning acute and convalescent COVID-19.

The CDR3 spans 14 residues. V lost 4 bases and J lost 6, with 15 bases in between. Germline lookup yields CDR1 MNHEY and CDR2 SVGAGI. This table comes from immunoSEQ multiplex PCR, and its TCRdb copy is limited to in-frame clones, with some not included. The repertoire includes some 65,000 clones, about nine tenths of them detected once, and 1.3% sits in the top ten. Sequenced input: peripheral blood. This TCR derives from a man between 60 and 70 years old with acute or convalescent COVID-19. This chain joins TRBV6-5 and TRBJ1-2, with D maybe TRBD1 (5 bases). The DNA of the CDR3 is TGTGCCAGCAGTTCGACAGACAGACCTAATGGCTACACCTTC. It codes for CASSSTDRPNGYTF.